This TCR beta chain was captured by sequencing in a study of T cells in Graves' hyperthyroidism and ophthalmopathy (dated by TCRdb to between 2017 and 2020). General notes on the study: Peripheral blood samples were taken at the time of initial diagnosis, prior to any treatment. TCR V-J signatures able to tell the groups apart were searched for in a discovery cohort of around 95 patients, of whom about 40 had Graves' ophthalmopathy and around 58 had stable Graves' hyperthyroidism. An independent validation cohort of under 20 hyperthyroidism patients and roughly 16 patients who later progressed to ophthalmopathy tested prospective prediction of ophthalmopathy. For training and testing, the 100 or so patients in the discovery cohort were randomly divided in a 7:3 ratio. Following sampling, methimazole starting at 30 mg daily was given to hyperthyroidism patients, and high-dose intravenous methylprednisolone was given to ophthalmopathy patients. The study also compared thyroid tissue and blood T-cell repertoires from five or six Graves' hyperthyroidism patients. TCR Vbeta CDR3 sequencing of 130 to 150 peripheral blood samples (roughly 41 ophthalmopathy, approximately 80 hyperthyroidism and around 17 progressor patients) is reported in the paper.

The TCR beta CDR3 regions were amplified from the RNA transcripts. The first round of RT-PCR for the TCR CDR3 was performed with the HTBI primer set and the Qiagen OneStep RT-PCR kit. Libraries were constructed in a second round of multiplex PCR, after which size selection and purification were carried out. Libraries were sequenced paired-end with 100 bp reads on an Illumina HiSeq2000. The study's own analysis went as follows. Raw data were processed with SOAPnuke, discarding reads with adapters, uncalled bases, mean Phred below 15, or no exact constant-primer or identifier match. High-quality paired reads were merged using COPE v1.2.5, and each unique nucleotide sequence was defined as a clonotype. MiTCR v1.1 was used to align the clonotypes against IMGT TRBV, TRBD and TRBJ reference segments. The analysis was restricted to V-J combinations with a frequency above 0.0001, which together covered 99.2% of the repertoires. A TCS score was defined as the ratio of F50 (clonal expansion) to E x V (chaos), with BLOSUM62-based TCRdist applied between CDR3 peptides within each V-J. Welch's t-statistics and random forest reduced 500 to 550 V-J features to roughly 13, which were used in a naive Bayes classifier (R e1071). The public reads were quality trimmed at Q25 with fastp and then assembled into clones with MiXCR by TCRdb, keeping productive beta chains. Records with the same CDR3 protein are collapsed into one entry carrying the most frequent genes and DNA. What appears here as the V and J calls and clone size reflects TCRdb's work, not the paper's. Here the sample has some 250,000 distinct CDR3 sequences; roughly 15% occur a single time. The ten largest clones add up to about an eighth of the sample.

What the research found in general, with its limitations: Most expanded thyroid clonotypes (frequency above 0.001) were also detected in blood, suggesting blood repertoires may reflect thyroid immune responses. Sample size was not statistically predetermined, and blinding of investigators to group allocation was not performed. Ophthalmopathy was separated from stable hyperthyroidism by a 13 V-J signature model, with approximately 86% sensitivity and approximately 81% specificity obtained in cross-validation and 80%/75% obtained in testing. In validation, progression to ophthalmopathy was predicted by the model with roughly 71% sensitivity and about 72% specificity, a median of roughly six months before onset.

Trimming removed 0 bases from V and 5 bases from J, leaving 14 bases between the germline ends. CDR1 and CDR2 (SGHTS, YDEGEE) derive from the germline V gene. The CDR3, from cysteine to phenylalanine, totals 15 residues. CDR3 DNA only is kept here, 45 bases in frame from base 1. Hyperthyroidism patients were newly diagnosed, had a disease duration of under 2 months, and were aged 18 to 65 years. The study excluded patients with uncontrolled infections, other autoimmune diseases, pregnancy or lactation. Diagnoses relied on clinical symptoms, serum thyroxine and TRAb, thyroid ultrasound and orbital computed tomography. Blood from progressor patients was collected at the time of first diagnosis with hyperthyroidism, before any ophthalmopathy symptoms had appeared. PBMCs were separated from 7.5 to 10 ml of fresh peripheral blood using Ficoll-Paque density gradient centrifugation. Progressor patients were defined as those initially diagnosed with Graves' hyperthyroidism in whom ophthalmopathy developed during follow-up. Trizol reagent was used to extract total RNA, and RNA quality was then checked on an Agilent 2100 Bioanalyzer.

The sample holds many counts of this clonotype. Its antigen remains unidentified. Base qualities are not at hand, and no much larger clone is one base apart. Sequencing was done on a sample of blood. The sequence is built from TRBV5-8 and TRBJ2-5, with the D gene not confidently named. The receptor's source is a middle-aged woman with Graves' hyperthyroidism that later progressed to Graves' ophthalmopathy. The nucleotides are TGTGCCAGCAGCTTGGGCAGACTCCTGGGGGAGACCCAGTACTTC. This translates into CASSLGRLLGETQYF.